These 22 T cell receptor beta chains were sequenced from one sample in a study of cytomegalovirus exposure and HLA in healthy donors. Sequenced by immunoSEQ multiplex PCR; TCRdb stores in-frame clones only, minus some. Found here are some 110,000 clones, about 82% of them singletons; the top ten hold under 5%. Sequencing input: PBMCs. Receptors were obtained from a young man in good health and CMV-seronegative.

The chain carries TRBV11-1 and TRBJ2-7; perhaps TRBD2 as D (6 bases). The CDR3 is 15 residues long. V was clipped by 5 bases and J by 3 bases, with 17 bases between them. Germline V gene sequence: CDR1 SGHAT, CDR2 FQDESV (reference sequence). In DNA, the CDR3 is TGTGCCAGCAGCCCAGAGGGAGCGGGTCTCTACGAGCAGTACTTC. It encodes CASSPEGAGLYEQYF. The full variable domain, rest sourced from reference TRBV11-1 and TRBJ2-7, is EAEVAQSPRYKITEKSQAVAFWCDPISGHATLYWYRQILGQGPELLVQFQDESVVDDSQLPKDRFSAERLKGVDSTLKIQPAELGDSAMYLCASSPEGAGLYEQYFGPGTRLTVT.

This rearrangement joins TRBV21-1 to TRBJ2-3; TRBD2 is the table's D call and was not checked against the DNA. TRBV21-1 has pseudogene status. This CDR3 region has 16 residues. The CDR3 DNA follows: TGTGCCAGCAGCAAAGACCTAGCGGGAGGGGGAGATACGCAGTATTTT. Amino acid sequence: CASSKDLAGGGDTQYF.

The V call is TRBV5-6, the J call TRBJ2-7, with D uncertain. This CDR3 comprises 11 residues. The germline V gene encodes CDR1 SGHDT and CDR2 YYEEEE. V lost 1 base to trimming and J lost 4 bases, with 3 bases between them. The CDR3, as DNA: TGTGCCAGCAGCTTGCAGTACGAGCAGTACTTC. The encoded protein is CASSLQYEQYF.

The rearrangement joins TRBV11-2 to TRBJ2-3, with TRBD1 matching over 7 bases. Looked up from germline, CDR1 is SGHAT and CDR2 is FQNNGV. V was pared by 0 bases and J by 9 bases, with 6 bases of the junction left unmatched. The CDR3 consists of 14 residues. The CDR3 loop is CASSLDGGRGTQYF. For the CDR3, the DNA is TGTGCCAGCAGCTTAGATGGCGGCAGGGGGACGCAGTATTTT. Together with reference TRBV11-2 and TRBJ2-3, the CDR3 gives the full variable domain: EAGVAQSPRYKIIEKRQSVAFWCNPISGHATLYWYQQILGQGPKLLIQFQNNGVVDDSQLPKDRFSAERLKGVDSTLKIQPAKLEDSAVYLCASSLDGGRGTQYFGPGTRLTVL.

The chain recombines TRBV2 with TRBJ1-5, with a weak D call TRBD1 (6 bases). The ends were cut back, 6 bases at V and 2 bases at J, with 14 bases in the middle. This CDR3 comprises 15 residues. Germline values: CDR1 SNHLY, CDR2 FYNNEI. The CDR3 region has the DNA TGTGCCAGCAGAAGGAGAGGACAGCGCAATCAGCCCCAGCATTTT. It encodes CASRRRGQRNQPQHF.

The V gene is TRBV19, the J gene TRBJ1-2; tentatively, D is TRBD1 (5 bases). Trimming shortened V by 3 bases and J by 6 bases, and 8 bases separated the two germline ends. CDR1 and CDR2 from the germline V gene are LNHDA and SQIVND (reference sequence). The CDR3 covers 12 residues. CDR3 in amino acids: CASSIGGDGYTF. The DNA for the CDR3 is TGTGCCAGTAGTATCGGGGGAGATGGCTACACCTTC. The variable domain in full, completed from reference TRBV19 and TRBJ1-2, reads DGGITQSPKYLFRKEGQNVTLSCEQNLNHDAMYWYRQDPGQGLRLIYYSQIVNDFQKGDIAEGYSVSREKKESFPLTVTSAQKNPTAFYLCASSIGGDGYTFGSGTRLTVV.

The chain is built from TRBV2 and TRBJ1-5; D gene unclear. The CDR3 is 15 amino acids. V lost 4 bases and J 4 bases, leaving 14 bases between the germline ends. Looked up from germline, CDR1 is SNHLY and CDR2 is FYNNEI. The CDR3 DNA is TGTGCCAGCAGTGGTGAGGAGGTAAGGAATCAGCCCCAGCATTTT. Amino acids: CASSGEEVRNQPQHF.

V and J are TRBV5-4 and TRBJ1-6, with 8 bases matching TRBD1. The CDR3 runs 17 residues. With V trimmed by 4 bases and J by 2 bases, 8 bases remained unmatched. From germline, CDR1 is SGHNT and CDR2 YYREEE (reference sequence). This chain's CDR3 is CASSAGQGGTYNSPLHF. As DNA, the CDR3 is TGTGCCAGCAGCGCTGGACAGGGAGGAACCTATAATTCACCCCTCCACTTT.

This clone occurred once. J is TRBJ2-7 and V is TRBV13; 8 nucleotides agree with TRBD1. Germline V gene lookup returns CDR1 PRHDT and CDR2 FYEKMQ (reference sequence). The CDR3 spans 14 residues. V lost 5 bases to trimming and J lost 2 bases; unmatched junction nucleotides: 5. The CDR3 spells CASSPQGAAYEQYF. CDR3 coding DNA: TGTGCCAGCAGCCCGCAGGGGGCTGCCTACGAGCAGTACTTC.

The chain has TRBV30 and TRBJ2-7; no definite D call. The V gene's germline CDR1 is GTSNPN and CDR2 SVGIG (reference sequence). V was cut by 1 base and J by 0 bases, with 13 bases left in between. The CDR3 is 15 residues long. The CDR3 region has the DNA TGTGCCTGGAGTGATGACTGGAAGTCCTCCTACGAGCAGTACTTC. This gives the protein CAWSDDWKSSYEQYF.

In this sample, this clone turned up a few times. The chain has TRBV28 and TRBJ1-1, with 9 bases matching TRBD1. Germline V lookup: CDR1 MDHEN, CDR2 SYDVKM. This CDR3 comprises 16 residues. With V trimmed by 2 bases and J by 1 base, 5 bases remained unmatched. As DNA, the CDR3 is TGTGCCAGCAGTTTACTCGGGACAGGGCCGAACACTGAAGCTTTCTTT. Translation: CASSLLGTGPNTEAFF.

The genes are TRBV9 and TRBJ2-3; no reliable D call. Trimming took 5 bases from V and 0 from J, leaving 16 bases between them. The germline V gene has CDR1 SGDLS and CDR2 YYNGEE. This CDR3 region has 16 residues. The CDR3 protein is CASSPNFIPSTDTQYF. CDR3 bases: TGTGCCAGCAGTCCTAACTTTATACCTAGCACAGATACGCAGTATTTT.

CDR3 DNA sequence: TGTGCCTGGAGTGAACCGGGACTACCAAAAGGCTACGAGCAGTACTTC. This gives the protein CAWSEPGLPKGYEQYF. The rearrangement links TRBV30 to TRBJ2-7, with 7 bases aligning to TRBD2. The CDR3 totals 16 residues. CDR1 and CDR2 from the germline V gene are GTSNPN and SVGIG (reference sequence). Trimming removed 1 base from V and 3 bases from J; junction bases left unmatched: 12. Full variable domain (remainder filled in from reference TRBV30 and TRBJ2-7): SQTIHQWPATLVQPVGSPLSLECTVEGTSNPNLYWYRQAAGRGLQLLFYSVGIGQISSEVPQNLSASRPQDRQFILSSKKLLLSDSGFYLCAWSEPGLPKGYEQYFGPGTRLTVT.

A single count supports this clone. This CDR3 is also generated by other DNA sequences in the sample. The chain couples TRBV7-2 to TRBJ2-2; tentative D call: TRBD1 (5 bases). The length of the CDR3 is 14 residues. Germline-derived CDR1 and CDR2 are SGHTA and FQGNSA. V was cut by 5 bases and J by 3 bases, with 10 bases left in between. The CDR3 bases are TGTGCCAGCAGCCTTGGGGCCGACACCGGGGAGCTGTTTTTT. Its protein product is CASSLGADTGELFF.

The genes are TRBV14 and TRBJ2-7; 9 nucleotides line up with TRBD2. Looked up from germline, CDR1 is SGHDN and CDR2 is FVKESK. Trimming at V came to 1 base and at J to 2 bases, leaving 12 bases not matched to a gene. The CDR3 spans 18 residues. CDR3 DNA sequence: TGTGCCAGCAGCCAAGTTAGTCGAGCTAGCGGGATTACCTACGAGCAGTACTTC. Protein product: CASSQVSRASGITYEQYF.

CDR3 residues: CASSEQGTDTQYF. In DNA, the CDR3 is TGTGCCAGCAGTGAGCAGGGAACAGATACGCAGTATTTT. This chain links TRBV25-1 with TRBJ2-3; D is perhaps TRBD1 (5 bases). Germline CDR1 reads MGHDK; CDR2 reads SYGVNS. The V and J ends lost 3 bases and 3 bases respectively, with 7 bases between them. The CDR3 covers 13 residues.

The rearrangement uses TRBV4-1 and TRBJ2-2; D is perhaps TRBD1 (5 bases). This CDR3 region has 11 residues. The V end lost 6 bases, the J end lost 6 bases, and 5 bases lay between the germline ends. The germline gives CDR1 MGHRA, CDR2 YSYEKL. CDR3 amino acids: CASRGAGELFF. In nucleotides, the CDR3 is TGCGCCAGCAGAGGGGCCGGGGAGCTGTTTTTT.

This chain joins TRBV7-2 and TRBJ2-3; tentative D call: TRBD1 (5 bases). The V and J ends lost 4 bases and 1 base respectively, with 12 bases between them. Germline CDR1 reads SGHTA; CDR2 reads FQGNSA. The CDR3 extends over 15 amino acids. The CDR3 DNA reads TGTGCCAGCAGCTCTTCAGGGTGGGGCACAGATACGCAGTATTTT. It codes for CASSSSGWGTDTQYF.

The rearrangement uses TRBV5-5 and TRBJ1-5; 8 bases agree with TRBD1. This CDR3 is 16 amino acids long. The V segment lost 4 bases and the J segment 6 bases; nucleotides outside the gene matches: 12. Germline CDR1 reads SGHKS; CDR2 reads YYEKEE (reference sequence). For the CDR3, the DNA is TGTGCCAGCAGCGCGTCAGGGGGCTACGCCCCTCAGCCCCAGCATTTT. This sequence encodes CASSASGGYAPQPQHF.

V is TRBV6-1 and J is TRBJ2-7; perhaps TRBD1 as D (6 bases). This CDR3 is 14 amino acids long. Germline V lookup: CDR1 MNHNS, CDR2 SASEGT. The V end was cut by 6 bases, the J end by 0 bases, with 12 bases between. The CDR3 is CASRAGTNSYEQYF. CDR3 bases: TGTGCCAGCAGAGCCGGGACAAACTCCTACGAGCAGTACTTC.

V usage is TRBV6-1 and J usage is TRBJ2-1; no definite D call. Germline V CDR1 and CDR2: MNHNS, SASEGT. The CDR3 consists of 11 residues. V was cut by 6 bases and J by 10 bases, with 10 bases left in between. CDR3 DNA sequence: TGTGCCAGCAGCCCAAAGAGGGAGCAGTTCTTC. Translating gives CASSPKREQFF.

This clone was recorded once. This chain connects TRBV7-9 to TRBJ2-1, with 12 bases fitting TRBD2. In germline, CDR1 is SEHNR, CDR2 FQNEAQ (reference sequence). The CDR3 is 17 residues long. J was trimmed by 9 bases and V by 4 bases; bases with no gene match: 13. The CDR3 here is CASSSEASGRAPIEQFF. CDR3 bases: TGTGCCAGCAGCTCGGAGGCTAGCGGGAGGGCCCCAATTGAGCAGTTCTTC.